Presented here are 9 T cell receptor beta chains from one specimen sequenced in a study of blood T cell repertoires in COVID-19. Libraries were prepared by immunoSEQ multiplex PCR; TCRdb keeps only in-frame clonotypes and omits some of them. This sample has around 80,000 clones; more than 80% occur once, and the top ten carry around 4.8%. The sequenced sample consisted of peripheral blood. These receptors all come from a woman aged 70-85 years with acute or convalescent COVID-19.

The chain combines TRBV3-1 (or the pseudogene TRBV3-2) with TRBJ1-1; D not certain. This CDR3 spans 14 amino acids. Germline-derived CDR1 and CDR2 are LGHDT and YNNKEL (reference sequence). With 4 bases removed from V and 2 bases from J, the gap between germline ends came to 11 bases. The CDR3 DNA sequence: TGTGCCAGCAGCCCGCGACACAGAAACACTGAAGCTTTCTTT. It codes for CASSPRHRNTEAFF.

The chain is built from TRBV6-2 or TRBV6-3 and TRBJ1-3; D gene uncertain. The V gene lost 3 bases and the J gene lost 4 bases, with 10 bases spanning the gap. Germline V gene lookup returns CDR1 MNHEY and CDR2 SVGEGT. This CDR3 is 14 amino acids long. CDR3 sequence: CASSYSGSGNTIYF. Written as DNA, the CDR3 is TGTGCCAGCAGTTATTCGGGAAGCGGAAACACCATATATTTT.

In its sample, this clone was seen once. V usage is TRBV14 and J usage is TRBJ1-1; D is undetermined. V shed 7 bases and J shed 0 bases, with 9 bases lying between them. CDR1 is SGHDN, CDR2 FVKESK, per germline. The CDR3 is made up of 13 amino acids. Here the CDR3 DNA reads TGTGCCAGCACGAGAATTCTGAACACTGAAGCTTTCTTT. Its translation is CASTRILNTEAFF.

Only one count was recorded for this clone. The chain employs TRBV18 and TRBJ1-5; the D gene is possibly TRBD1 (6 bases). The length of the CDR3 is 17 residues. Trimming shortened V by 2 bases and J by 0 bases, and 14 bases separated the two germline ends. Germline values: CDR1 KGHSH, CDR2 LQKENI. The CDR3 loop is CASSPRGGRDSNQPQHF. The DNA of the CDR3 is TGTGCCAGCTCACCAAGAGGGGGTCGGGATAGCAATCAGCCCCAGCATTTT.

The chain carries TRBV6-2 or TRBV6-3 and TRBJ2-2, with 12 bases lining up with TRBD2. The CDR3 is made up of 18 amino acids. Germline CDR1 reads MNHEY; CDR2 reads SVGEGT. V shed 1 base and J 2 bases; nucleotides not matched to a gene: 5. The CDR3 sequence is CASSYFLAGGFNTGELFF. The CDR3 DNA sequence: TGTGCCAGCAGTTACTTTCTAGCGGGGGGGTTCAACACCGGGGAGCTGTTTTTT.

V is TRBV13 and J is TRBJ2-7; 9 bases match TRBD1. There are 14 residues in the CDR3. V dropped 5 bases and J dropped 7; count of bases not matched to a gene: 9. The V gene's germline CDR1 is PRHDT and CDR2 FYEKMQ (reference sequence). The CDR3 loop reads CASSDRGRTFEQYF. CDR3 sequence (DNA): TGTGCCAGCAGCGACAGGGGGAGGACGTTTGAGCAGTACTTC.

The CDR3 spells CASSQVSGVFNEQFF. The CDR3, as DNA: TGTGCCAGCAGCCAAGTAAGCGGGGTATTCAATGAGCAGTTCTTC. V gene TRBV3-1 (or the pseudogene TRBV3-2) combines with J gene TRBJ2-1; TRBD2 matches 7 bases. The V and J ends lost 1 base and 6 bases, in that order; junction bases with no gene match: 6. Germline CDR1 and CDR2: LGHDT and YNNKEL (reference sequence). The CDR3 sequence is 15 residues long.

This sequence joins TRBV5-4 and TRBJ1-2; the D gene is possibly TRBD1 (6 bases). V gave up 0 bases and J gave up 6 bases, with 9 bases separating them. The germline V gene has CDR1 SGHNT and CDR2 YYREEE (reference sequence). This CDR3 has 13 amino acids. The CDR3 loop is CASSLVAGDGYTF. The CDR3, as DNA: TGTGCCAGCAGCTTGGTGGCAGGGGATGGCTACACCTTC.

V usage is TRBV5-1 and J usage is TRBJ2-5, with TRBD2 matching 12 bases. The V gene end was trimmed by 0 bases and the J gene end by 3 bases; junction bases not matched to a gene: 6. Germline values: CDR1 SGHRS, CDR2 YFSETQ. The CDR3 has 17 amino acids. The DNA for the CDR3 is TGCGCCAGCAGCTTGGGTAGCCTAGCGGGGGGGAAAGAGACCCAGTACTTC. This translates into CASSLGSLAGGKETQYF.